These T cell receptor beta chains were read from a single sample in a study of T-cell reconstitution after alpha-beta-depleted transplantation in children. TCRdb recomputed calls from the PCR reads with MiXCR, one row per CDR3 protein. Of roughly 300,000 distinct CDR3 sequences in the sample, around a tenth were seen once. The sequences come from peripheral blood, collected 180 days after TCRalphabeta/CD19-depleted stem cell transplant. Every receptor here comes from a male patient aged 2-15 years who had a stem cell transplant for chronic granulomatous disease, so the T cells may come from the graft donor. The CDR3 runs from the conserved cysteine through the conserved F or W. A D gene is named only where the DNA matches it firmly. A row's size may be missing; if present it is once, few, many or a size class.

J gene: TRBJ2-3
V gene: TRBV4-2
clone size: many
CDR3 length: 15
D gene: TRBD2
CDR3 protein: CASSQTSSSTDTQYF
CDR3 DNA: TGTGCCAGCAGCCAGACTAGCAGTAGCACAGATACGCAGTATTTT

J gene: TRBJ2-3
V gene: TRBV12-3/TRBV12-4
clone size: -
CDR3 length: 13
D gene: -
CDR3 protein: CASTPGAGHTQYF
CDR3 DNA: TGTGCCAGCACTCCCGGGGCGGGGCATACGCAGTATTTT

J gene: TRBJ2-2
V gene: TRBV6-5
clone size: many
CDR3 length: 14
D gene: -
CDR3 protein: CASSWTLNTGELFF
CDR3 DNA: TGTGCCAGCAGTTGGACCCTGAACACCGGGGAGCTGTTTTTT

J gene: TRBJ2-1
V gene: TRBV9
clone size: many
CDR3 length: 16
D gene: -
CDR3 protein: CASSARGDTSYNEQFF
CDR3 DNA: TGTGCCAGCAGCGCCCGAGGGGACACCTCCTACAATGAGCAGTTCTTC

J gene: TRBJ2-5
V gene: TRBV29-1
clone size: many
CDR3 length: 14
D gene: TRBD2
CDR3 protein: CSGGLAGRGETQYF
CDR3 DNA: TGCAGCGGGGGACTAGCGGGAAGGGGTGAGACCCAGTACTTC

J gene: TRBJ2-7
V gene: TRBV12-3/TRBV12-4
clone size: few
CDR3 length: 15
D gene: -
CDR3 protein: CASSLGRPQGYEQYF
CDR3 DNA: TGTGCCAGCAGTTTAGGGCGCCCTCAGGGATACGAGCAGTACTTC

J gene: TRBJ2-7
V gene: TRBV27
clone size: -
CDR3 length: 13
D gene: -
CDR3 protein: CASSFQRRGEQYF
CDR3 DNA: TGTGCCAGCAGTTTCCAGCGACGTGGCGAGCAGTACTTC

J gene: TRBJ2-7
V gene: TRBV7-9
clone size: many
CDR3 length: 14
D gene: -
CDR3 protein: CASSHTTDTYEQYF
CDR3 DNA: TGTGCCAGCAGCCATACGACAGATACCTACGAGCAGTACTTC

J gene: TRBJ2-3
V gene: TRBV3-1
clone size: -
CDR3 length: 17
D gene: -
CDR3 protein: CASTQDSRSGRTDTQYF
CDR3 DNA: TGTGCCAGCACCCAAGACTCGAGGAGCGGCCGCACAGATACGCAGTATTTT

J gene: TRBJ1-2
V gene: TRBV29-1
clone size: many
CDR3 length: 13
D gene: TRBD1
CDR3 protein: CSTGQGPNYGYTF
CDR3 DNA: TGCAGCACCGGACAGGGGCCCAACTATGGCTACACCTTC

J gene: TRBJ2-3
V gene: TRBV2
clone size: many
CDR3 length: 16
D gene: TRBD2
CDR3 protein: CASSEFLAGARDTQYF
CDR3 DNA: TGTGCCAGCAGTGAATTCCTAGCGGGAGCTCGAGATACGCAGTATTTT

J gene: TRBJ2-4
V gene: TRBV12-3/TRBV12-4
clone size: many
CDR3 length: 16
D gene: -
CDR3 protein: CASSPDPLLAKNIQYF
CDR3 DNA: TGTGCCAGCAGTCCGGATCCTCTTCTAGCCAAAAACATTCAGTACTTC

J gene: TRBJ1-2
V gene: TRBV4-1
clone size: many
CDR3 length: 15
D gene: TRBD1
CDR3 protein: CASSHHGTGEDGYTF
CDR3 DNA: TGCGCCAGCAGCCACCACGGGACAGGGGAAGATGGCTACACCTTC

J gene: TRBJ2-1
V gene: TRBV7-9
clone size: many
CDR3 length: 12
D gene: -
CDR3 protein: CASSFPRPPKFF
CDR3 DNA: TGTGCCAGCAGCTTTCCTCGGCCCCCAAAGTTCTTC

J gene: TRBJ2-3
V gene: TRBV11-2
clone size: many
CDR3 length: 15
D gene: -
CDR3 protein: CASSPVGLPTDTQYF
CDR3 DNA: TGTGCCAGCAGCCCCGTTGGGTTACCGACAGATACGCAGTATTTT

J gene: TRBJ2-1
V gene: TRBV5-1
clone size: -
CDR3 length: 12
D gene: -
CDR3 protein: CANSLGPNEQFF
CDR3 DNA: TGCGCCAACAGCTTGGGACCGAATGAGCAGTTCTTC

J gene: TRBJ2-1
V gene: TRBV7-2
clone size: few
CDR3 length: 17
D gene: TRBD2
CDR3 protein: CASSFLQGGLAYNEQFF
CDR3 DNA: TGTGCCAGCAGCTTCTTACAAGGGGGACTAGCTTACAATGAGCAGTTCTTC

J gene: TRBJ2-3
V gene: TRBV18
clone size: many
CDR3 length: 16
D gene: -
CDR3 protein: CASSPPSGVGTDTQYF
CDR3 DNA: TGTGCCAGCTCACCACCATCGGGGGTTGGCACAGATACGCAGTATTTT

J gene: TRBJ2-7
V gene: TRBV6-1
clone size: many
CDR3 length: 17
D gene: -
CDR3 protein: CASSQKRSDGRPSEQYF
CDR3 DNA: TGTGCCAGCAGCCAAAAACGGTCCGACGGGCGCCCCTCCGAGCAGTACTTC

J gene: TRBJ2-3
V gene: TRBV19
clone size: -
CDR3 length: 16
D gene: TRBD2
CDR3 protein: CASSNLAGGPWDTQYF
CDR3 DNA: TGTGCCAGTTCCAATCTAGCGGGAGGGCCATGGGATACGCAGTATTTT

J gene: TRBJ2-3
V gene: TRBV27
clone size: many
CDR3 length: 14
D gene: -
CDR3 protein: CASSFSLLTDTQYF
CDR3 DNA: TGTGCCAGCAGTTTTTCGCTCCTCACAGATACGCAGTATTTT

J gene: TRBJ2-7
V gene: TRBV19
clone size: many
CDR3 length: 13
D gene: -
CDR3 protein: CASSPSPYYEQYF
CDR3 DNA: TGTGCCAGTAGTCCTTCCCCCTACTACGAGCAGTACTTC

J gene: TRBJ2-7
V gene: TRBV5-1
clone size: many
CDR3 length: 14
D gene: -
CDR3 protein: CASSQSPSSYEQYF
CDR3 DNA: TGCGCCAGCAGCCAGAGCCCATCCTCCTACGAGCAGTACTTC

J gene: TRBJ2-1
V gene: TRBV12-3/TRBV12-4
clone size: many
CDR3 length: 17
D gene: TRBD2
CDR3 protein: CASSLAKGREGYNEQFF
CDR3 DNA: TGTGCCAGCAGTTTAGCGAAAGGCAGGGAGGGTTACAATGAGCAGTTCTTC

J gene: TRBJ1-1
V gene: TRBV25-1
clone size: many
CDR3 length: 11
D gene: -
CDR3 protein: CASSSNTEAFF
CDR3 DNA: TGTGCCAGCAGTTCGAACACTGAAGCTTTCTTT

J gene: TRBJ2-5
V gene: TRBV15
clone size: many
CDR3 length: 14
D gene: TRBD1
CDR3 protein: CATSRHGTEETQYF
CDR3 DNA: TGTGCCACCAGCAGGCATGGGACAGAAGAGACCCAGTACTTC

J gene: TRBJ2-5
V gene: TRBV7-2
clone size: many
CDR3 length: 15
D gene: TRBD1
CDR3 protein: CASSLGTGVQETQYF
CDR3 DNA: TGTGCCAGCAGCTTAGGAACAGGGGTTCAAGAGACCCAGTACTTC

J gene: TRBJ2-3
V gene: TRBV5-1
clone size: many
CDR3 length: 15
D gene: TRBD1
CDR3 protein: CASSLGGGLPDTQYF
CDR3 DNA: TGCGCCAGCAGCTTGGGAGGGGGCCTACCAGATACGCAGTATTTT

J gene: TRBJ2-2
V gene: TRBV20-1
clone size: many
CDR3 length: 15
D gene: TRBD2
CDR3 protein: CSARVGGGPTGELFF
CDR3 DNA: TGCAGTGCTAGAGTGGGGGGAGGGCCAACCGGGGAGCTGTTTTTT

J gene: TRBJ2-3
V gene: TRBV7-8
clone size: many
CDR3 length: 13
D gene: TRBD2
CDR3 protein: CASIREGPDTQYF
CDR3 DNA: TGTGCCAGCATTCGGGAGGGGCCAGATACGCAGTATTTT

J gene: TRBJ2-3
V gene: TRBV29-1
clone size: few
CDR3 length: 14
D gene: -
CDR3 protein: CSVEGPASTDTQYF
CDR3 DNA: TGCAGCGTTGAGGGGCCGGCTAGCACAGATACGCAGTATTTT

J gene: TRBJ2-1
V gene: TRBV5-1
clone size: many
CDR3 length: 16
D gene: -
CDR3 protein: CASSLGSGWVNNEQFF
CDR3 DNA: TGCGCCAGCAGCTTGGGCTCAGGGTGGGTGAACAATGAGCAGTTCTTC

J gene: TRBJ2-1
V gene: TRBV5-1
clone size: many
CDR3 length: 17
D gene: -
CDR3 protein: CASSFRWGTTSYNEQFF
CDR3 DNA: TGCGCCAGCAGCTTTAGATGGGGGACGACCTCCTACAATGAGCAGTTCTTC

J gene: TRBJ2-5
V gene: TRBV7-2
clone size: many
CDR3 length: 13
D gene: TRBD2
CDR3 protein: CASSLDGGETQYF
CDR3 DNA: TGTGCCAGCAGCTTAGACGGGGGGGAGACCCAGTACTTC

J gene: TRBJ2-2
V gene: TRBV18
clone size: many
CDR3 length: 16
D gene: -
CDR3 protein: CASSPPSSPNTGELFF
CDR3 DNA: TGTGCCAGCTCACCACCGTCGAGCCCAAACACCGGGGAGCTGTTTTTT

J gene: TRBJ2-7
V gene: TRBV7-2
clone size: many
CDR3 length: 14
D gene: TRBD1
CDR3 protein: CASSRGQVPYEQYF
CDR3 DNA: TGTGCCAGCAGCCGTGGACAGGTTCCCTACGAGCAGTACTTC

J gene: TRBJ2-3
V gene: TRBV6-5
clone size: many
CDR3 length: 14
D gene: TRBD2
CDR3 protein: CASSYGTTPDTQYF
CDR3 DNA: TGTGCCAGCAGTTACGGGACTACCCCAGATACGCAGTATTTT

J gene: TRBJ2-7
V gene: TRBV28
clone size: many
CDR3 length: 14
D gene: TRBD1
CDR3 protein: CASSSTGGGYEQYF
CDR3 DNA: TGTGCCAGCAGTTCGACAGGGGGGGGCTACGAGCAGTACTTC

J gene: TRBJ1-5
V gene: TRBV19
clone size: few
CDR3 length: 14
D gene: -
CDR3 protein: CASSIEGSNQPQHF
CDR3 DNA: TGTGCCAGTAGTATCGAGGGAAGCAATCAGCCCCAGCATTTT

J gene: TRBJ2-2
V gene: TRBV28
clone size: -
CDR3 length: 15
D gene: -
CDR3 protein: CASSFRLERSGELFF
CDR3 DNA: TGTGCCAGCAGTTTTAGACTAGAGCGGTCCGGGGAGCTGTTTTTT

J gene: TRBJ2-5
V gene: TRBV5-1
clone size: many
CDR3 length: 13
D gene: TRBD1
CDR3 protein: CASSIGTEETQYF
CDR3 DNA: TGCGCCAGCAGCATCGGGACAGAAGAGACCCAGTACTTC

J gene: TRBJ2-7
V gene: TRBV5-1
clone size: many
CDR3 length: 14
D gene: -
CDR3 protein: CASSFYRDSYEQYF
CDR3 DNA: TGCGCCAGCAGCTTCTACAGGGACTCCTACGAGCAGTACTTC

J gene: TRBJ2-1
V gene: TRBV7-7
clone size: many
CDR3 length: 16
D gene: TRBD1
CDR3 protein: CASSPSGTGWVDEQFF
CDR3 DNA: TGTGCTAGCAGCCCATCCGGGACAGGGTGGGTCGATGAGCAGTTCTTC